This T cell receptor beta chain was recovered during a study of cytomegalovirus exposure and HLA in healthy donors (TCRdb year 2017). Background for the entire study: According to an earlier analysis of around 600 of the donors, 150 million to 200 million T cells yielded roughly 110 million unique TCR beta sequences and more than 250 Gb of sequence data. An early release covering roughly 640 HLA-typed donors comprised about 320 gigabases of sequencing data and approximately 85 million unique TCR sequences. Among the roughly 430 genotyped donors, about 85% belonged to the genetic ancestry cluster associated with self-reported Caucasian donors. The study was designed to test whether signatures of past pathogen exposure could be identified by cataloging public T cell receptors. The T cell repertoires of several hundred subjects were profiled by immunosequencing and related to cytomegalovirus serostatus. Along with the approximately 700-subject first cohort, a separate validation cohort of approximately 110 different subjects was used. High-throughput TCR immunosequencing, statistical association of individual TCRs with disease status, and machine learning were combined to predict cytomegalovirus infection status. A later analysis re-analyzed previously published TCR beta repertoires from 650 to 800 donors and added high-resolution HLA genotyping to study TCR occurrence patterns. The later analysis used no new phenotypic data to find candidate immune exposures, relying instead on TCR beta sequences and their occurrence across donors. In an earlier analysis of a few hundred of the donors, high-throughput TCR beta sequencing was used to judge whether each TCR beta V gene segment behaved as functional or pseudogenic. Donor age, sex, ethnicity and CMV serostatus were compiled alongside the repertoire data. Genome-wide SNP genotypes for about three fifths of the roughly 670 donors were used in a later genetic analysis, which treated that subset as a discovery cohort. All discovery cohort repertoires had been generated using a single sequencing platform. HLA typing covered class I and class II loci at four-digit resolution. Typing coverage differed by locus: A, B, C, DRB1 and DQB1 were typed in about 629-640 donors, DQA1 in approximately 520, DPA1 in roughly 590, and DPB1 in just under 490. Because of strong linkage in the cohort, 5 or 6 DR-DQ haplotypes were treated as single units for association and clustering. On average, around 240,000 unique TCR beta nucleotide sequences were sequenced per donor among more than 350 genotyped donors of the cohort, with approximately 18% of those sequences being non-productive. Overall study results and their limits: A later genetic analysis reported fewer N-insertions in productive TCRs among donors in an Asian-associated ancestry cluster than the roughly 620-donor mean. Some IMGT-functional V segments, including TRBV6-2 and TRBV6-3, could not be told apart with the 87-base-pair reads, so those segments were excluded. A later analysis associated 16,951 TCR beta sequences with specific HLA alleles at a false discovery rate of 0.05. Most TCR sequences were observed very rarely across donors, whereas some public TCRs were present in many individuals. Roughly uniform sequencing depth across donors was assumed in presence/absence analyses, although this assumption may not hold. Because counts were too low, roughly 16 rarely observed V segments, including chromosome 9 orphons, were left out of the earlier analysis of several hundred of the donors. For the cohort, immune exposure information was limited to CMV serostatus. The authors suggested that the approach could potentially be generalized to other disease states and immunological phenotypes. A later analysis found that TCR association rates varied across HLA loci, with DRB1 alleles showing the most associated TCRs and HLA-C alleles the fewest. The classifier was reported to diagnose cytomegalovirus status with high specificity and sensitivity in both the original and validation cohorts. A later genetic analysis associated a missense DCLRE1C variant with V-gene and J-gene trimming of TCR beta chains, and an independent cohort replicated the association. Linkage disequilibrium might explain the correlated functional status among segregating V segments, but an unknown experimental factor could not be ruled out. In a later analysis, most CMV-associated TCR beta chains were found to appear HLA-restricted, with HLA associations seemingly driven largely by CMV exposure. HLA typing was unavailable for some donors at each locus, so association tests used only the typed subset. A further reported finding was that TCR beta sequences accurately predicted the HLA-A and HLA-B alleles for most subjects in the first cohort. This cohort had only TCR beta chains sequenced, and the lack of alpha or paired-chain data limited which features could be detected. According to a later analysis, parvovirus B19, influenza, CMV and Epstein-Barr virus appeared linked to several top co-occurrence clusters. A cluster of highly shared sequence variants was judged likely to represent a technical artifact of the sequencing pipeline. In vitro tests confirmed that three of the cytomegalovirus-associated TCR beta chains recognize cytomegalovirus antigens. Compared with equally common non-associated chains, HLA-associated TCR beta chains in a later analysis were more clonally expanded and had lower generation probabilities. When HLA alleles, especially DR and DQ, strongly co-occurred, attributing TCR associations to individual alleles was difficult. Broadly in line with IMGT annotations, most TCR beta V segments showed up in productive rearrangements about 87% or about 30% of the time in an earlier analysis of around 600 of the donors. The study gave a list of 150 to 200 TCR beta chains associated with cytomegalovirus.

As concerns this clone: What this receptor recognizes is not known. Within one base of it there is no much larger clone, and no base qualities were kept.

The cohort comprised fewer than 750 healthy bone marrow donors. At the time of sampling, every cohort member was nominally healthy, though immune exposures that went unrecorded were likely present. The donor was CMV seronegative and was included in the group of about 350 seronegative cohort members. Every donor gave a peripheral blood sample, and the peripheral blood mononuclear cells from that sample were used for TCR beta sequencing. The Qiagen DNeasy Blood Extraction Kit was used to extract genomic DNA from the blood cell samples. The library was prepared using the immunoSEQ multiplex PCR assay. For the multiplex PCR, a mixture combining 60 forward primers for TCR Vbeta segments and 13 reverse primers for TCR Jbeta segments was used. A multiplex PCR assay on genomic DNA amplified the CDR3 region of rearranged TCR beta genes. Amplified TCR beta libraries were sequenced as 87-base-pair reads on the Illumina HiSeq System. For the original study's pipeline: A later analysis tallied 75 million to 95 million unique TCR beta chains across the 666 repertoires, and roughly 11 million of those chains were shared by two or more donors. To remove PCR and sequencing errors, raw reads were error-corrected and collapsed into unique sequences using a nearest-neighbor algorithm that merged closely related sequences. V, D and J gene segments were assigned by aligning CDR3 sequences to IMGT reference sequences. For a sequence to be retained, a match of at least six nucleotides was required to both a V gene segment and a J gene segment. Rearrangements were called productive when the CDR3 lacked stop codons and stayed in frame with V and J; all others were non-productive. CDR3 was defined by IMGT convention, running from the second conserved V-encoded cysteine to the conserved J-encoded phenylalanine. The earlier analysis of approximately 590 of the donors excluded any sequence lacking an unambiguous match to a single V gene segment. An earlier analysis of over 450 of the donors classified V segments as functional when productive rearrangements were above 56.7% and as segregating when the standard deviation between donors was above 5%. A statistical classification framework was built to diagnose cytomegalovirus status from the catalog of TCR beta chain sequences. In a later analysis, TCR nucleotide sequences were compared against IMGT/GENE-DB human TR gene sequences so that V and J genes could be assigned. The TCRdist pipeline was used in a later analysis to assign CDR3 sequences and most-parsimonious VDJ recombination scenarios. In a later analysis, every TCR beta chain was defined by the combination of its CDR3 amino acid sequence and its V-gene family, and reads without a unique V-gene family were dropped. In a later analysis, approximately 640 highly shared, low-generation-probability nucleotide sequences were removed to address suspected cross-contamination and a sequencing artifact. A later analysis calculated a clonal expansion index for each public chain from normalized within-repertoire ranks of inferred template counts. A later analysis computed generation probabilities with a VDJ recombination model fitted to out-of-frame rearrangements, and checked the results against IGoR. Hypergeometric tests were used in a later analysis to score TCR-TCR, TCR-HLA and TCR-CMV co-occurrence, with a repertoire-size bias correction applied to the TCR pairs. In a later analysis, false discovery rates were estimated by permuting HLA or CMV assignments 20 times. In a later analysis, co-occurring TCRs were grouped with DBSCAN, and TCRdist sequence similarity was added when clustering was performed within HLA-allele-positive subsets. Repertoires with fewer than 30,000 or more than 120,000 public chains, plus five repertoires with anomalous nucleotide sharing, were excluded from co-occurrence clustering. Entries here come from immuneACCESS through TCRdb and include only in-frame sequences with V and J called. Some clones fail to appear in such tables; in the studies checked, an unresolved V gene covers under half of the shortfall, and the cause of the remainder is unknown. V and J calls plus clone size are reproduced from that table; the DNA served to infer D and trimming. The sample table records approximately 130,000 clones; around 81% of these occur just once. Together, the top ten hold about 0.7% of the sample.

V drops 3 bases and J drops 1 base, leaving 12 bases in between. Inclusive of the bounding cysteine and phenylalanine, the CDR3 is 14 residues long. Only the CDR3 portion is preserved as DNA: 42 bases, with reading frame beginning at the first base. CDR1 and CDR2 are read off the germline V gene (reference sequence) as GTSNPN and SVGIG. Sample: PBMCs. The chain joins TRBV30 to TRBJ1-2, and possibly TRBD1, on 5 matching bases. The clonotype originates from a man aged 18 to 30 in good health and CMV-seronegative. At the DNA level, the sequence is TGTGCCTGGAGAGGCGTGACAGTTAACTATGGCTACACCTTC. The translation is CAWRGVTVNYGYTF.